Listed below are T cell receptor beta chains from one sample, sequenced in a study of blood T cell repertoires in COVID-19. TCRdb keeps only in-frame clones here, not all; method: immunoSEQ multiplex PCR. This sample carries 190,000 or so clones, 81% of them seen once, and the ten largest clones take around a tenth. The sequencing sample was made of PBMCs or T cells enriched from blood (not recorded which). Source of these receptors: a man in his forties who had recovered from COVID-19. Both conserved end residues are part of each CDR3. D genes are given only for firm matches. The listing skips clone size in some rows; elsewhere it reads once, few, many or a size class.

CASSRIGRYHEQFF	TGTGCCAGCAGCCGAATAGGGAGGTATCATGAGCAGTTCTTC	TRBJ2-1	TRBV14	.	.
CASIGLYNSPLHF	TGTGCCAGCATCGGACTGTATAATTCACCCCTCCACTTT	TRBJ1-6	TRBV6-5	.	.
CASSIGEGGNTEAFF	TGTGCCAGTAGTATAGGGGAGGGAGGGAACACTGAAGCTTTCTTT	TRBJ1-1	TRBV19	.	.
CAWRDRFNTEAFF	TGTGCCTGGAGGGACAGATTTAACACTGAAGCTTTCTTT	TRBJ1-1	TRBV30	.	.
CASSIDRDRGIVYYNEQFF	TGTGCCAGTAGTATAGATCGGGACAGGGGAATCGTCTACTACAATGAGCAGTTCTTC	TRBJ2-1	TRBV19	TRBD1	.
CASSLASAAENEQFF	TGCGCCAGCAGCTTGGCCTCAGCAGCGGAGAATGAGCAGTTCTTC	TRBJ2-1	TRBV5-1	.	.
CASSRTGRYGYTF	TGTGCCAGCAGCAGGACAGGGCGATATGGCTACACCTTC	TRBJ1-2	TRBV12-3/TRBV12-4	TRBD1	.
CASSAVSGGYNEQFF	TGTGCCAGTAGTGCCGTTAGCGGGGGGTACAATGAGCAGTTCTTC	TRBJ2-1	TRBV19	TRBD2	many
CASSRDRGHYEQYF	TGTGCCAGCAGCCGCGACAGGGGGCACTACGAGCAGTACTTC	TRBJ2-7	TRBV7-9	TRBD1	.
CASSPGMTNQPQHF	TGTGCCAGCAGTCCCGGGATGACCAATCAGCCCCAGCATTTT	TRBJ1-5	TRBV27	.	.
CASSPGEGTHTGELFF	TGTGCCAGCAGCCCAGGAGAGGGTACACACACCGGGGAGCTGTTTTTT	TRBJ2-2	TRBV6-4	.	many
CASSPTSGNIYEQYF	TGTGCCAGCTCACCAACTTCAGGGAATATCTACGAGCAGTACTTC	TRBJ2-7	TRBV18	.	.
CASSLYSSYGYTF	TGTGCCAGCAGTTTGTACAGTAGCTATGGCTACACCTTC	TRBJ1-2	TRBV12-3/TRBV12-4	.	.
CASSYSTFSYGYTF	TGTGCCAGCAGTTACTCGACATTTAGCTATGGCTACACCTTC	TRBJ1-2	TRBV6-5	.	.
CASSLAKSGGAGAYEQYF	TGTGCCAGCAGCTTGGCTAAATCAGGGGGCGCGGGAGCCTACGAGCAGTACTTC	TRBJ2-7	TRBV5-6	.	.
CASSSDYSYEQYF	TGTGCCAGCAGCTCGGACTACTCCTACGAGCAGTACTTC	TRBJ2-7	TRBV11-2	.	few
CASSLVLGGLQAYNEQFF	TGTGCCAGCAGCTTAGTTTTAGGTGGGCTACAAGCCTACAATGAGCAGTTCTTC	TRBJ2-1	TRBV7-2	.	once
CASSEKGYSGNTIYF	TGTGCCAGCAGTGAGAAGGGGTACTCTGGAAACACCATATATTTT	TRBJ1-3	TRBV2	.	once
CASSEAGQSNQPQHF	TGTGCCAGCAGTGAAGCGGGGCAGAGCAATCAGCCCCAGCATTTT	TRBJ1-5	TRBV6-1	.	.
CATRGSEPYNEQFF	TGTGCCACCAGAGGCAGCGAGCCCTACAATGAGCAGTTCTTC	TRBJ2-1	TRBV24-1	.	.
CASSLGDYSPLHF	TGTGCCAGCAGTTTAGGGGACTATTCACCCCTCCACTTT	TRBJ1-6	TRBV12-3/TRBV12-4	.	once
CASNLGGLAGVRETQYF	TGCGCCAGCAACCTTGGGGGACTAGCGGGAGTTAGGGAGACCCAGTACTTC	TRBJ2-5	TRBV5-1	TRBD2	.
CASSGTSGKTGAQFF	TGTGCCAGCAGCGGTACTAGCGGGAAAACAGGCGCGCAGTTCTTC	TRBJ2-1	TRBV9	TRBD2	.
CASSPTGGEQFF	TGTGCCAGCAGCCCCACGGGCGGGGAGCAGTTCTTC	TRBJ2-1	TRBV7-7	.	.
CASSDYRAAVSEAFF	TGTGCCAGCAGTGACTACAGGGCCGCGGTCTCTGAAGCTTTCTTT	TRBJ1-1	TRBV25-1	.	.
CASSGSGANVLTF	TGTGCCAGTTCAGGCTCTGGGGCCAACGTCCTGACTTTC	TRBJ2-6	TRBV7-9	.	few
CASSDLTVSGNTIYF	TGTGCCAGCAGTGACTTGACAGTCTCTGGAAACACCATATATTTT	TRBJ1-3	TRBV6-4	.	many
CASSLTGPYSNQPQHF	TGTGCCAGCAGTTTGACAGGGCCTTATAGCAATCAGCCCCAGCATTTT	TRBJ1-5	TRBV6-6	TRBD1	once
CAISERRGGYTDTQYF	TGTGCCATCAGTGAGAGGAGGGGAGGGTACACAGATACGCAGTATTTT	TRBJ2-3	TRBV10-3	TRBD2	.
CASSEPPNTEAFF	TGTGCCAGCAGTGAACCCCCTAACACTGAAGCTTTCTTT	TRBJ1-1	TRBV6-1	.	.
CASSFWEGVQTSPLHF	TGTGCCAGCAGCTTTTGGGAGGGAGTTCAAACTTCACCCCTCCACTTT	TRBJ1-6	TRBV5-6	.	.
CAWSRGEHEQFF	TGTGCCTGGAGTCGGGGGGAGCATGAGCAGTTCTTC	TRBJ2-1	TRBV30	TRBD2	once
CASSLAGLAQGNEQFF	TGTGCCAGCAGCTTGGCCGGTCTAGCCCAAGGGAATGAGCAGTTCTTC	TRBJ2-1	TRBV5-6	.	.
CASSLWGLGQPQHF	TGTGCCAGCAGTTTATGGGGGCTAGGTCAGCCCCAGCATTTT	TRBJ1-5	TRBV28	.	.
CASSLASQGAGETQYF	TGTGCCAGCAGCTTAGCCTCACAGGGGGCAGGGGAGACCCAGTACTTC	TRBJ2-5	TRBV7-6	TRBD1	.
CASYRAGANVLTF	TGTGCCTCCTACAGGGCTGGGGCCAACGTCCTGACTTTC	TRBJ2-6	TRBV9	.	.
CASSSAGESEAFF	TGTGCCAGCAGCTCGGCGGGGGAATCTGAAGCTTTCTTT	TRBJ1-1	TRBV5-4	.	.